This T cell receptor beta chain originates from a study of T-cell reconstitution after alpha-beta-depleted transplantation in children. Germline CDR1 is SGHAT and CDR2 is FQNNGV. The CDR3 sequence is 13 residues long. Trimming stripped 6 bases from V and 8 bases from J, with 14 bases between. This clonotype came up a few times. Unique molecular identifiers were built into the TCRbeta library. In TCRdb, the PCR reads were re-called with MiXCR into one record per CDR3 protein. The sample records around 600,000 distinct CDR3 sequences, roughly 17% being singletons. J is TRBJ2-1 and V is TRBV11-2, with D possibly called TRBD1 or TRBD2 (5 bases each). The sequenced sample was PBMCs from the stem cell graft donor, obtained from the stem cell graft. This TCR was recovered from a human donor who donated a stem cell graft to a child with acute myeloid leukemia. The CDR3 loop reads CASRRSGTDEQFF. The CDR3 nucleotides read TGTGCCAGCAGGAGGTCAGGGACCGATGAGCAGTTCTTC.